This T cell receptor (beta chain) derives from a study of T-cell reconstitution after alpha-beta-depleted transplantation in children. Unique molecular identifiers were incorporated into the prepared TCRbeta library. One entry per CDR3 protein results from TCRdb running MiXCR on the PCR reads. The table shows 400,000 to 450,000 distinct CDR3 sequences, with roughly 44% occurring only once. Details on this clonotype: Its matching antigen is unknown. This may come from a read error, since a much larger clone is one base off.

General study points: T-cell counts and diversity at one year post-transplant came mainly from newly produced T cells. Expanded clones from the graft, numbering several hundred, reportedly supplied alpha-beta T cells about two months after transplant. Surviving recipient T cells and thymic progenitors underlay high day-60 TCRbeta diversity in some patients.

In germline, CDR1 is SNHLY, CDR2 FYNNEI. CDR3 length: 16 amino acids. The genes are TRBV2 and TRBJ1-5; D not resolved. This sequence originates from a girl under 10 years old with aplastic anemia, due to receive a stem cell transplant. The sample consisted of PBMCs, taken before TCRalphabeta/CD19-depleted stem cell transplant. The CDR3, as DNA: TGTGCCAGCGGTGAATGGGAGGATGCGATTGGTCAGCCCCAGCATTTT. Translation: CASGEWEDAIGQPQHF.